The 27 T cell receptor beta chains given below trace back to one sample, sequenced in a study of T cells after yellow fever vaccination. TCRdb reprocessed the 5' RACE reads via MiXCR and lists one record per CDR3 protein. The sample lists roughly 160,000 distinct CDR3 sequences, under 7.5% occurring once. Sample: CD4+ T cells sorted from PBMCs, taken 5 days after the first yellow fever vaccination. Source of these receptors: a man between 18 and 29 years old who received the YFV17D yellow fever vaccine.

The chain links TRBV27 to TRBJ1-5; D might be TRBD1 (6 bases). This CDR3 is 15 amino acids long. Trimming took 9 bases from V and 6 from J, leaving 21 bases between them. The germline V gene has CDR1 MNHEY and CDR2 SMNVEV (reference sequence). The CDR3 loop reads CARYSEQGSFQPQHF. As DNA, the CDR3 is TGTGCCAGATACTCCGAACAGGGCTCGTTTCAGCCCCAGCATTTT.

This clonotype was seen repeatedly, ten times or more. CDR3 protein: CASSQGARGPQGTDTQYF. The CDR3, as DNA: TGCGCCAGCAGCCAAGGGGCTCGGGGGCCCCAAGGGACAGATACGCAGTATTTT. This sequence joins TRBV4-1 and TRBJ2-3; tentatively, D is TRBD1 or TRBD2 (6 bases each). There are 18 residues in the CDR3. Looked up from germline, CDR1 is MGHRA and CDR2 is YSYEKL. The V end lost 1 base, the J end lost 3 bases, and 20 bases lay between the germline ends.

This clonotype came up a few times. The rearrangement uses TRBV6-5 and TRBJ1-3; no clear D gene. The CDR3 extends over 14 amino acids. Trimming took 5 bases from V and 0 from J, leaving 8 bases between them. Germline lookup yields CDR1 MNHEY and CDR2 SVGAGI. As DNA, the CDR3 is TGTGCCAGCAGTCGGACGGCCTCTGGAAACACCATATATTTT. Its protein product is CASSRTASGNTIYF.

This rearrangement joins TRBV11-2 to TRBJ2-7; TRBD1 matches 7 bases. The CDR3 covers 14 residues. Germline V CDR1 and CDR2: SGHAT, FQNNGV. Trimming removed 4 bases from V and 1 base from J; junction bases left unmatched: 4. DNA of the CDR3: TGTGCCAGCAGCTACGGGACAGAGTCCTACGAGCAGTACGTC. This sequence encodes CASSYGTESYEQYV.

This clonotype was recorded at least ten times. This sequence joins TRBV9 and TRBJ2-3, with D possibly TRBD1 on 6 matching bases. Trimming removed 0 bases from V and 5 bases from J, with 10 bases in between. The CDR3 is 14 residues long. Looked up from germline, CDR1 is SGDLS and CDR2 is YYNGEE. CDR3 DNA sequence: TGTGCCAGCAGCGTAGGAGGACAGCAAGATACGCAGTATTTT. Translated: CASSVGGQQDTQYF.

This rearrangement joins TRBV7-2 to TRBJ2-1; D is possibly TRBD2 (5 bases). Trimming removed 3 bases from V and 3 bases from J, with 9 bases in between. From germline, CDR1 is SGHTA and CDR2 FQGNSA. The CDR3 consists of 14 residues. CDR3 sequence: CASSFGVDYNEQFF. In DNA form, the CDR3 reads TGTGCCAGCAGCTTCGGGGTGGACTACAATGAGCAGTTCTTC.

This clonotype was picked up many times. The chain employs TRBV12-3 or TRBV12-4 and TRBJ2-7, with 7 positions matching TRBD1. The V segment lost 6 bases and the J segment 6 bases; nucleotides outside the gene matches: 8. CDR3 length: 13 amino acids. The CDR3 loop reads CASRRDRVGEQYV. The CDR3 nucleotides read TGTGCCAGCAGAAGAGACAGGGTTGGCGAGCAGTACGTC.

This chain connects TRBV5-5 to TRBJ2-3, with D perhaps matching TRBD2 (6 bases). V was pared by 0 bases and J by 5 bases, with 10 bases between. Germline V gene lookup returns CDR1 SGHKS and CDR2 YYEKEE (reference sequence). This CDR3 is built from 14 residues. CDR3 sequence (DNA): TGTGCCAGCAGCTTGGAGTGGGGGGTAGATACGCAGTATTTT. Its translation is CASSLEWGVDTQYF.

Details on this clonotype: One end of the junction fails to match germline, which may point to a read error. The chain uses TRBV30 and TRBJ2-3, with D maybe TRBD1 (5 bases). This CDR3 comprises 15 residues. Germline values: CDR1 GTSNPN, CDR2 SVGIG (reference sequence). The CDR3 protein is CTWKIGGRGTDTQYF. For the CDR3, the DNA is TGTACCTGGAAAATCGGTGGCAGGGGCACAGATACGCAGTATTTT.

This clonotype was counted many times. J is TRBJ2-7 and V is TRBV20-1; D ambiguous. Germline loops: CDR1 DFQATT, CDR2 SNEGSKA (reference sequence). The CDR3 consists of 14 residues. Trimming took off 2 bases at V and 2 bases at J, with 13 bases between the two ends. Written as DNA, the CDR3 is TGCAGTGCTAGACCCCCCGGAGTAGCCTACGAGCAGTACGTC. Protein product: CSARPPGVAYEQYV.

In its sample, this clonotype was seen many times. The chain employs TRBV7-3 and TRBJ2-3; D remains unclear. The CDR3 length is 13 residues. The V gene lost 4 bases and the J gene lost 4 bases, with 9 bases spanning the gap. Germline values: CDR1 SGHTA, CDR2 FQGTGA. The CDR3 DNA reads TGTGCCAGCAGCTCTTATGATCCAGATACGCAGTATTTT. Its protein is CASSSYDPDTQYF. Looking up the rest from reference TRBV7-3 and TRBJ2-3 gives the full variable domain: GAGVSQTPSNKVTEKGKYVELRCDPISGHTALYWYRQSLGQGPEFLIYFQGTGAADDSGLPNDRFFAVRPEGSVSTLKIQRTERGDSAVYLCASSSYDPDTQYFGPGTRLTVL.

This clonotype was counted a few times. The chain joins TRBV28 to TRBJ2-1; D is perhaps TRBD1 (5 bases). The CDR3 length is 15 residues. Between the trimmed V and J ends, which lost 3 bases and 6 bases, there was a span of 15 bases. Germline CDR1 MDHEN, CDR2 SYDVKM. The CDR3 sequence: CASSFALGAVNEQFF. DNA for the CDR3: TGTGCCAGCAGTTTCGCGCTTGGGGCAGTCAATGAGCAGTTCTTC.

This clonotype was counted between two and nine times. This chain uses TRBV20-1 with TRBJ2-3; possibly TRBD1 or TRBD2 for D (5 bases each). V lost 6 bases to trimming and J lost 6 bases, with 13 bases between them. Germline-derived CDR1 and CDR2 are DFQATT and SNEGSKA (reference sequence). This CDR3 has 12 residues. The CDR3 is CSAPRGDDTQYF. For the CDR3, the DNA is TGCAGTGCCCCGAGAGGGGACGATACGCAGTATTTT.

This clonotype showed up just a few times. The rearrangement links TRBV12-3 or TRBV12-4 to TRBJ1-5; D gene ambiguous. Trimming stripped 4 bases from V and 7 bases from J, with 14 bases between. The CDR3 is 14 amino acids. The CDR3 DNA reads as TGTGCCAGCAGTTCCTATGCCCCTGGGCAGCCCCAGCATTTT. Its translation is CASSSYAPGQPQHF.

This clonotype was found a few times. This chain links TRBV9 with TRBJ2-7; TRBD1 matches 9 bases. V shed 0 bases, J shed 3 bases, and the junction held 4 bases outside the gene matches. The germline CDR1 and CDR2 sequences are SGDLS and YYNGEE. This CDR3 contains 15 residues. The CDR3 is CASSVEPGQGYEQYF. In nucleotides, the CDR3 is TGTGCCAGCAGCGTAGAACCGGGACAGGGCTACGAGCAGTACTTC. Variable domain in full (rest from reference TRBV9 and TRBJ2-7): DSGVTQTPKHLITATGQRVTLRCSPRSGDLSVYWYQQSLDQGLQFLIQYYNGEERAKGNILERFSAQQFPDLHSELNLSSLELGDSALYFCASSVEPGQGYEQYFGPGTRLTVT.

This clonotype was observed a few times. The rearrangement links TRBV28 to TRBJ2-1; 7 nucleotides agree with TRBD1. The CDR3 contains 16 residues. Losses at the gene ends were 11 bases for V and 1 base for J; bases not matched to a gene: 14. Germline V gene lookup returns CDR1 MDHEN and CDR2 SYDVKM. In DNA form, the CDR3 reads TGTGCCTTGACTGGAACAGGGGCGCGGTCCTACAATGAGCAGTTCTTC. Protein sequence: CALTGTGARSYNEQFF.

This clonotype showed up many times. Here the CDR3 DNA reads TGTGCCAGCAGTGACCTGACAGGGGAGGACGAAAAACTGTTTTTT. Its translation is CASSDLTGEDEKLFF. The genes are TRBV6-1 and TRBJ1-4, with TRBD1 matching 8 bases. CDR3 length: 15 amino acids. Germline V gene sequence: CDR1 MNHNS, CDR2 SASEGT. V dropped 3 bases and J dropped 8; count of bases not matched to a gene: 8.

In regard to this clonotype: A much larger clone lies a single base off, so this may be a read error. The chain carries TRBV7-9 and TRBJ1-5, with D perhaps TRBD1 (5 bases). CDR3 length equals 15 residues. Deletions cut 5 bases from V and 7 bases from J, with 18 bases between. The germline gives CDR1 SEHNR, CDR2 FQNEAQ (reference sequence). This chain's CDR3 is CASSPPGGMNQPQHF. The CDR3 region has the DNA TGTGCCAGCAGCCCACCGGGGGGGATGAACCAGCCCCAGCATTTT. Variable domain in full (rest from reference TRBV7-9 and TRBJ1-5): DTGVSQNPRHKITKRGQNVTFRCDPISEHNRLYWYRQTLGQGPEFLTYFQNEAQLEKSRLLSDRFSAERPKGSFSTLEIQRTEQGDSAMYLCASSPPGGMNQPQHFGDGTRLSIL.

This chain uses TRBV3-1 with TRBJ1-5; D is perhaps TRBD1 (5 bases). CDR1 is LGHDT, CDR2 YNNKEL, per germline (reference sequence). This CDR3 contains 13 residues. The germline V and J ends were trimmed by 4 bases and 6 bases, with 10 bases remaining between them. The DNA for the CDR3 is TGTGCCAGCAGCCCCACCGGGGGTCAGCCCCAGCATTTT. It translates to CASSPTGGQPQHF.

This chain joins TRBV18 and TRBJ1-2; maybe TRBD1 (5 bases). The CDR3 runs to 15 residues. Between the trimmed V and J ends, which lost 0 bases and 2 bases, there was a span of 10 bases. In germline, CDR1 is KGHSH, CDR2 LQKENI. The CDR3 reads CASSPPARENYGYTF. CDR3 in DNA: TGTGCCAGCTCACCACCGGCCAGGGAGAACTATGGCTACACCTTC.

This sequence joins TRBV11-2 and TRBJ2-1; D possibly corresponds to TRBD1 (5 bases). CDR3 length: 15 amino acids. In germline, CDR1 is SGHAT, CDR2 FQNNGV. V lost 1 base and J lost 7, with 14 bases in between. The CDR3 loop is CASSLAFWTWNEQFF. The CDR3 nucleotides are TGTGCCAGCAGCTTAGCGTTTTGGACATGGAATGAGCAGTTCTTC.

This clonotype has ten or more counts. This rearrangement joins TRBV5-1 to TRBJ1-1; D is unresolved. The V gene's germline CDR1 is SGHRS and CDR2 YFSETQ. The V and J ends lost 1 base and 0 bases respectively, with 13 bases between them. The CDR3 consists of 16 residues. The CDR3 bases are TGCGCCAGCAGCTTGAGTGGGAGCAACATGAACACTGAAGCTTTCTTT. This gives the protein CASSLSGSNMNTEAFF. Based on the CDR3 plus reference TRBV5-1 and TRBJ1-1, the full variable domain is KAGVTQTPRYLIKTRGQQVTLSCSPISGHRSVSWYQQTPGQGLQFLFEYFSETQRNKGNFPGRFSGRQFSNSRSEMNVSTLELGDSALYLCASSLSGSNMNTEAFFGQGTRLTVV.

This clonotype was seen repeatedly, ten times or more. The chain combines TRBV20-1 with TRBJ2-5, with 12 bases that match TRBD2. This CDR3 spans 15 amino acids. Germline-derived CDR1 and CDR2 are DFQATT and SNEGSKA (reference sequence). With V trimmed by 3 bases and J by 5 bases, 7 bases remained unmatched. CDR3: CSASSSGGAGETQYF. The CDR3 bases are TGCAGTGCTAGTTCTAGCGGGGGGGCCGGTGAGACCCAGTACTTC.

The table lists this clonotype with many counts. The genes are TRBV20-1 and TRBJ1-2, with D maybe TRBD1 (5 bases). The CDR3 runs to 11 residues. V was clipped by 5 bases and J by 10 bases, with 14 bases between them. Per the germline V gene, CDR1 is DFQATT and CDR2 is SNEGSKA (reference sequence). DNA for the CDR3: TGCAGTGCTTTCAAGACAGAGTCCTACACCTTC. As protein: CSAFKTESYTF.

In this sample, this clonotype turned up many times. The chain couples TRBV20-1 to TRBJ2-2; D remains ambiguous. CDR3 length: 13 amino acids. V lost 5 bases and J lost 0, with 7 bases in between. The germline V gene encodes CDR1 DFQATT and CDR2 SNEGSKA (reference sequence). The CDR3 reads CSAPQPNTGELFF. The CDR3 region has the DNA TGCAGTGCTCCTCAGCCGAACACCGGGGAGCTGTTTTTT.

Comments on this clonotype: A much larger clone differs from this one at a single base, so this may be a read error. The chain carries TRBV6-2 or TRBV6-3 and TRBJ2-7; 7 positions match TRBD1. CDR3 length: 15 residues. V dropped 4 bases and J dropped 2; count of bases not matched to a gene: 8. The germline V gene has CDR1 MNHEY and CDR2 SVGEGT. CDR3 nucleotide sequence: TGTGCCAGCAGTTCAGCCGGGACAGTGGCCTACGAGCAGTACGTC. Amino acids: CASSSAGTVAYEQYV.

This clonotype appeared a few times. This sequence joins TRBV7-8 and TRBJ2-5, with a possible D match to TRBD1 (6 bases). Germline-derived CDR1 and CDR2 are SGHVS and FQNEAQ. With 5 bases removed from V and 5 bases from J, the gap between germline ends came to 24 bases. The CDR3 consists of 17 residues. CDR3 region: CASSLSAGAPSWETQYF. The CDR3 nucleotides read TGTGCCAGCAGCCTAAGTGCAGGGGCCCCATCGTGGGAGACCCAGTACTTC.